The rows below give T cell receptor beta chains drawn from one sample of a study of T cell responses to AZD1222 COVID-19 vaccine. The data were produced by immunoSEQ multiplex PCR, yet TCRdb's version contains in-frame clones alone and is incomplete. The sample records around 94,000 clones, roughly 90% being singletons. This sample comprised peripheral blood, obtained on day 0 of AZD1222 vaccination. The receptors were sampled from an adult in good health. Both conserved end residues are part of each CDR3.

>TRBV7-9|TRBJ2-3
CASSAGTGSDTQYF
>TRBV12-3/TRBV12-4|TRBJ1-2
CASRPTGYYGYTF
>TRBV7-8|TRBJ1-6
CASSWGQRNSPLHF
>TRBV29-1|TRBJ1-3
CSVEQAGNTIYF
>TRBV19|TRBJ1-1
CASSIVPGASEAFF
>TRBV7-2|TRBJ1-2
CASSLSLGMRGYGYTF
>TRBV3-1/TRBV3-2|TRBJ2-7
CASSQAGSYEQYF
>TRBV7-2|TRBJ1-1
CASSPQGIMNTEAFF
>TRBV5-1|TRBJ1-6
CASSPGQGGTPLHF
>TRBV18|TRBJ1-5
CASSPSNQPQHF
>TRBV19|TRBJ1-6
CASSNTANSPLHF
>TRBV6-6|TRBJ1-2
CASSYGAGYTF
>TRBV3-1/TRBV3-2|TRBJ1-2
CASSQGSRAPNYGYTF
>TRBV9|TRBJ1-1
CASSPHKGANTEAFF
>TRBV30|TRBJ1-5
CAWSRYGNQPQHF
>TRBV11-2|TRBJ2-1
CASSSRGGGNEQFF
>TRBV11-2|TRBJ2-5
CASSFFSRGYQETQYF
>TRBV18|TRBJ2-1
CASSPRQGSSYNEQFF
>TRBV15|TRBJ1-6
CATSTGFYNSPLHF
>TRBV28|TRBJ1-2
CASSLYGDYGYTF
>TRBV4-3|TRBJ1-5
CASSQGSGGYQPQHF
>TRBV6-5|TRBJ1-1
CASKEGAGNTEAFF
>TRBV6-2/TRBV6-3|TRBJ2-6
CASSYGSIRGSGANVLTF
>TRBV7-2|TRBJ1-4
CASRITGMREKLFF
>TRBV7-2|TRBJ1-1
CASSISNSVNTEAFF
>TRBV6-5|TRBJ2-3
CASSLSAGATDTQYF
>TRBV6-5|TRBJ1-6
CASRRDSYSPLHF
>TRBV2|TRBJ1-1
CASWSGTRAWYTEAFF
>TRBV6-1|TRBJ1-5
CASSETPGTGILNNQPQHF
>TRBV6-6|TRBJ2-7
CASSYSMLGVEQYF
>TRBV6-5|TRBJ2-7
CASLGQNEQYF